This T cell receptor beta chain was captured in a study of blood T cell repertoires in COVID-19. Study as a whole: Both acute and convalescent COVID-19 samples were obtained from the United States, Italy and Spain.

V shed 3 bases and J 13 bases; nucleotides not matched to a gene: 5. The CDR3 runs 14 residues. The germline CDR1 and CDR2 sequences are LGHNA and YNFKEQ. Study processing details: Reference gene primer amplification in the assay estimated nucleated cell counts. Only in-frame clones appear in the TCRdb table, and some are missing; sequencing was by immunoSEQ multiplex PCR. That table supplies the V and J calls and clone size; D and trimming were determined from the DNA. The data show 120,000 or so clones, roughly 90% seen once. V and J are TRBV4-2 and TRBJ2-2, with 13 bases that match TRBD2. The clonotype originates from a woman of 80 years or more with acute or convalescent COVID-19. Sequencing was done on a sample of peripheral blood. The CDR3 region is CASSQGTSGMGLFF. CDR3 coding DNA: TGTGCCAGCAGCCAGGGGACTAGCGGGATGGGGCTGTTTTTT.